One sample yielded the 30 T cell receptor beta chains listed below, sequenced in a study of Ad26.COV2.S vaccination and SARS-CoV-2 variants. Treatment here: roughly 20 received Ad26.COV2.S at low or high dose, single or two shots; about 5 received placebo; per-sample allocation not given. On day 63 after the first injection, vaccine and placebo recipients gave samples. Sequencing used immunoSEQ multiplex PCR; TCRdb keeps in-frame clones, though not all of them. The sample shows around 300,000 clones, about 89% of them seen only once. Sequenced here: peripheral blood, sampled in a trial of Ad26.COV2.S vaccine versus placebo. These receptors were collected from a person aged 18-65 years who received the Ad26.COV2.S COVID-19 vaccine or a placebo.

The chain is built from TRBV19 and TRBJ1-2, with 8 nucleotides matching TRBD1. Germline loops: CDR1 LNHDA, CDR2 SQIVND (reference sequence). J lost 1 base, V lost 6 bases, and 4 bases had no gene match. The CDR3 has 14 residues. CDR3 amino acids: CASSYGQGNYGYTF. CDR3 bases: TGTGCCAGTAGCTATGGACAGGGTAACTATGGCTACACCTTC.

This clone has ten or more counts. This rearrangement joins TRBV5-1 to TRBJ1-1; a weak D match, TRBD1 (6 bases). The germline V and J ends were trimmed by 1 base and 4 bases, with 17 bases remaining between them. The CDR3 is 16 residues long. CDR1 is SGHRS and CDR2 is YFSETQ in the germline V gene. The CDR3 region is CASSLNTGQGTTEAFF. CDR3 DNA: TGCGCCAGCAGCTTGAATACAGGGCAAGGAACCACTGAAGCTTTCTTT.

In its sample, this clone was seen many times. This chain connects TRBV6-4 to TRBJ2-1, with 8 bases identical to TRBD2. The CDR3 covers 16 residues. V dropped 5 bases and J dropped 5; count of bases not matched to a gene: 11. Looked up from germline, CDR1 is MRHNA and CDR2 is SNTAGT. CDR3 nucleotide sequence: TGTGCCAGCAGTAACAAAGCGGGGGAAGGCCACAATGAGCAGTTCTTC. It codes for CASSNKAGEGHNEQFF.

The rearrangement links TRBV7-2 to TRBJ1-4; 9 bases match TRBD1. The V gene's germline CDR1 is SGHTA and CDR2 FQGNSA. The V segment lost 5 bases and the J segment 8 bases; nucleotides outside the gene matches: 6. The CDR3 spans 14 residues. CDR3 nucleotides: TGTGCCAGCAGCAGGACAGGGGCCGGCGAAAAACTGTTTTTT. It codes for CASSRTGAGEKLFF.

V usage is TRBV19 and J usage is TRBJ1-3, with D unclear. From germline, CDR1 is LNHDA and CDR2 SQIVND (reference sequence). V was cut by 2 bases and J by 0 bases, with 14 bases left in between. The CDR3 length is 17 residues. For the CDR3, the DNA is TGTGCCAGTAGTATATCTCTAGGACGGGGCTCTGGAAACACCATATATTTT. Residues: CASSISLGRGSGNTIYF. Full variable domain (missing parts from reference TRBV19 and TRBJ1-3): DGGITQSPKYLFRKEGQNVTLSCEQNLNHDAMYWYRQDPGQGLRLIYYSQIVNDFQKGDIAEGYSVSREKKESFPLTVTSAQKNPTAFYLCASSISLGRGSGNTIYFGEGSWLTVV.

The rearrangement joins TRBV27 to TRBJ2-7; TRBD2 is a possible D gene (5 bases). The CDR3 has 12 amino acids. CDR1 and CDR2 from the germline V gene are MNHEY and SMNVEV (reference sequence). V shed 3 bases and J shed 6 bases, with 9 bases lying between them. The CDR3 region is CASSFDGVEQYF. The DNA for the CDR3 is TGTGCCAGCAGTTTCGACGGGGTCGAGCAGTACTTC.

This chain links TRBV6-5 with TRBJ2-2; TRBD1 matches 10 bases. Germline CDR1 is MNHEY and CDR2 is SVGAGI. J was trimmed by 4 bases and V by 5 bases; bases with no gene match: 4. The CDR3 runs 15 residues. This chain's CDR3 is CASSRDRGGTGELFF. The CDR3 bases are TGTGCCAGCAGTAGGGACAGGGGAGGCACCGGGGAGCTGTTTTTT.

In its sample, this clone was seen once. The chain recombines TRBV18 with TRBJ2-5; 12 bases align to TRBD2. This CDR3 region has 16 residues. Germline V gene data show CDR1 as KGHSH and CDR2 as LQKENI. J was trimmed by 5 bases and V by 2 bases; bases with no gene match: 6. As DNA, the CDR3 is TGTGCCAGCTCACCAGGACTAGCGGGGACTCTGGAGACCCAGTACTTC. It encodes CASSPGLAGTLETQYF.

The chain uses TRBV19 and TRBJ2-5, with a weak D call TRBD2 (6 bases). The V and J ends lost 5 bases and 5 bases respectively, with 21 bases between them. Germline V gene data show CDR1 as LNHDA and CDR2 as SQIVND (reference sequence). The CDR3 sequence is 16 residues long. CDR3 loop: CASSRQRTTRGETQYF. DNA of the CDR3: TGTGCCAGTAGTCGACAGCGGACAACCCGGGGGGAGACCCAGTACTTC.

The rearrangement links TRBV7-8 to TRBJ2-3; maybe TRBD1 (6 bases). CDR1 and CDR2 (germline): SGHVS, FQNEAQ. This CDR3 comprises 14 residues. Trimming stripped 1 base from V and 5 bases from J, with 10 bases between. The CDR3 is CASSLEQGKDTQYF. The CDR3 bases are TGTGCCAGCAGCTTAGAACAGGGTAAAGATACGCAGTATTTT.

V is TRBV11-3 and J is TRBJ2-7; TRBD2 matches at 11 bases. After removal of 1 base from V and 3 bases from J, the junction contained 5 bases not matched to a gene. The germline V gene encodes CDR1 SGHNT and CDR2 YENEEA. The CDR3 contains 16 residues. CDR3 sequence reads: CASSLGGTSGFYEQYF. As DNA, the CDR3 is TGTGCCAGCAGCTTAGGCGGGACTAGCGGTTTCTACGAGCAGTACTTC. The entire variable domain, with the rest obtained from reference TRBV11-3 and TRBJ2-7, is as follows: EAGVVQSPRYKIIEKKQPVAFWCNPISGHNTLYWYLQNLGQGPELLIRYENEEAVDDSQLPKDRFSAERLKGVDSTLKIQPAELGDSAVYLCASSLGGTSGFYEQYFGPGTRLTVT.

The CDR3 is CASSFPTSGVSYEQYF. DNA of the CDR3: TGTGCCAGCAGCTTCCCGACTAGCGGGGTGTCCTACGAGCAGTACTTC. The J gene is TRBJ2-7, the V gene TRBV11-2; 11 bases map to TRBD2. This CDR3 has 16 residues. The ends lost 3 bases at V and 1 base at J; junction bases unmatched: 5. Germline CDR1 reads SGHAT; CDR2 reads FQNNGV.

Regarding this clone: The identical CDR3 is also encoded by other nucleotide sequences in the sample. The chain carries TRBV18 and TRBJ2-5, with no clear D. Per germline, CDR1 KGHSH and CDR2 LQKENI. V lost 2 bases, J lost 3 bases, and 4 bases lay in between. The CDR3 sequence is 12 residues long. The CDR3: CASSPGEETQYF. The CDR3 DNA sequence: TGTGCCAGCTCACCAGGGGAAGAGACCCAGTACTTC.

This clone was recorded only once. V is TRBV18 and J is TRBJ1-1; 8 nucleotides agree with TRBD1. Germline V gene data show CDR1 as KGHSH and CDR2 as LQKENI. The trim removed 2 bases at V and 0 bases at J, leaving 5 bases unmatched. The CDR3 runs to 16 residues. The CDR3 here is CASSPVKQGVNTEAFF. CDR3 coding DNA: TGTGCCAGCTCACCAGTGAAACAGGGGGTGAACACTGAAGCTTTCTTT.

To note about this clone: The same CDR3 also results from other DNA sequences found in this sample. The V gene is TRBV3-1 (or the pseudogene TRBV3-2), the J gene TRBJ2-7; D is unresolved. The CDR3 sequence is 11 residues long. Per the germline V gene, CDR1 is LGHDT and CDR2 is YNNKEL (reference sequence). V was clipped by 1 base and J by 4 bases, with 2 bases between them. CDR3 protein: CASSQGYEQYF. Here the CDR3 DNA reads TGTGCCAGCAGCCAAGGTTACGAGCAGTACTTC.

This chain connects TRBV6-2 or TRBV6-3 to TRBJ2-4; D gene unclear. Trimming removed 0 bases from V and 3 bases from J, with 12 bases in between. The CDR3 is 16 amino acids. The germline gives CDR1 MNHEY, CDR2 SVGEGT. The CDR3 sequence: CASSYSIAGVKNIQYF. In DNA, the CDR3 is TGTGCCAGCAGTTACTCGATAGCCGGTGTCAAAAACATTCAGTACTTC.

The chain carries TRBV7-9 and TRBJ2-5; 14 bases are a match to TRBD2. The CDR3 has 19 amino acids. Looked up from germline, CDR1 is SEHNR and CDR2 is FQNEAQ (reference sequence). V shed 5 bases, J shed 1 base, and the junction held 12 bases outside the gene matches. The CDR3 protein is CASSPGLAGGGSPQETQYF. In DNA, the CDR3 is TGTGCCAGCAGCCCCGGACTAGCGGGAGGTGGGTCCCCCCAAGAGACCCAGTACTTC.

The chain employs TRBV7-9 and TRBJ2-1; D is ambiguous. The CDR3 has 13 amino acids. Looked up from germline, CDR1 is SEHNR and CDR2 is FQNEAQ (reference sequence). Deletions cut 1 base from V and 8 bases from J, with 9 bases between. CDR3 sequence (DNA): TGTGCCAGCAGCTTAGGTGGGGAATATGAGCAGTTCTTC. As protein: CASSLGGEYEQFF. The full variable domain, completed using reference TRBV7-9 and TRBJ2-1, is DTGVSQNPRHKITKRGQNVTFRCDPISEHNRLYWYRQTLGQGPEFLTYFQNEAQLEKSRLLSDRFSAERPKGSFSTLEIQRTEQGDSAMYLCASSLGGEYEQFFGPGTRLTVL.

The chain recombines TRBV7-8 with TRBJ1-6; 8 positions match TRBD1. Per the germline V gene, CDR1 is SGHVS and CDR2 is FQNEAQ. This CDR3 has 17 amino acids. V lost 4 bases, J lost 3 bases, and 8 bases stayed unmatched. CDR3 DNA sequence: TGTGCCAGCAGCTCGAGGACAGGGAGGGACTATAATTCACCCCTCCACTTT. This codes for CASSSRTGRDYNSPLHF.

V usage is TRBV2 and J usage is TRBJ2-1; D call uncertain. Per germline, CDR1 SNHLY and CDR2 FYNNEI. The CDR3 runs to 13 residues. With 7 bases removed from V and 0 bases from J, the gap between germline ends came to 7 bases. The CDR3 reads CASKVSSYNEQFF. In nucleotides, the CDR3 is TGTGCCAGCAAGGTGAGCTCCTACAATGAGCAGTTCTTC.

The chain carries TRBV6-1 and TRBJ2-3, with 7 positions matching TRBD1. Germline V CDR1 and CDR2: MNHNS, SASEGT. The CDR3 contains 17 residues. The J segment lost 0 bases and the V segment lost 4 bases, leaving 10 bases of the junction unmatched. CDR3 sequence: CASSVRWQGVSTDTQYF. The CDR3, as DNA: TGTGCCAGCAGTGTTAGGTGGCAGGGGGTTAGCACAGATACGCAGTATTTT.

There are a few counts of this clone. V is TRBV6-5 and J is TRBJ2-1; D could derive from TRBD1 or TRBD2 (6 bases each). This CDR3 region has 15 residues. The V gene lost 2 bases and the J gene lost 6 bases, with 14 bases spanning the gap. From germline, CDR1 is MNHEY and CDR2 SVGAGI. The CDR3 sequence is CASSYRWGASNEQFF. The DNA for the CDR3 is TGTGCCAGCAGTTACAGGTGGGGGGCCTCCAATGAGCAGTTCTTC.

This chain uses TRBV30 with TRBJ1-2, with D perhaps matching TRBD1 (6 bases). From germline, CDR1 is GTSNPN and CDR2 SVGIG (reference sequence). V lost 2 bases and J lost 8, with 12 bases in between. This CDR3 is 12 amino acids long. CDR3 loop: CAWSPTGTGYTF. In DNA form, the CDR3 reads TGTGCCTGGAGTCCCACAGGGACCGGCTACACCTTC.

The chain combines TRBV27 with TRBJ1-1, with TRBD1 as a possible D gene (5 bases). Trimming took 8 bases from V and 8 from J, leaving 15 bases between them. Germline V gene data show CDR1 as MNHEY and CDR2 as SMNVEV (reference sequence). CDR3 length: 12 amino acids. The CDR3 spells CASGPRGLEAFF. Here the CDR3 DNA reads TGTGCCAGCGGTCCTAGGGGTTTGGAAGCTTTCTTT.

The rearrangement joins TRBV27 to TRBJ2-7; 13 nucleotides align to TRBD2. CDR3 size: 14 residues. Trimming removed 6 bases from V and 5 bases from J; junction bases left unmatched: 4. Germline V gene data show CDR1 as MNHEY and CDR2 as SMNVEV (reference sequence). CDR3 region: CASRLAGGYNEQYF. The CDR3 DNA reads TGTGCCAGCAGACTAGCGGGAGGGTACAACGAGCAGTACTTC.

The chain carries TRBV28 and TRBJ2-1; TRBD2 aligns across 11 bases. This CDR3 spans 15 amino acids. The V gene's germline CDR1 is MDHEN and CDR2 SYDVKM. V was pared by 8 bases and J by 10 bases, with 13 bases of the junction left unmatched. CDR3 in amino acids: CASYPSGRSWEEQFF. Here the CDR3 DNA reads TGTGCCAGCTACCCTAGCGGGAGGTCCTGGGAAGAGCAGTTCTTC.

The chain links TRBV6-2 or TRBV6-3 to TRBJ2-3; TRBD1 matches at 9 bases. The J segment lost 7 bases and the V segment lost 5 bases, leaving 10 bases of the junction unmatched. CDR1 and CDR2 from the germline V gene are MNHEY and SVGEGT. This CDR3 is built from 15 residues. CDR3: CASSDRDRVRNTQYF. For the CDR3, the DNA is TGTGCCAGCAGTGACCGGGACAGGGTTCGGAATACGCAGTATTTT.

This chain joins TRBV6-1 and TRBJ1-2; perhaps TRBD1 as D (6 bases). The germline V and J ends were trimmed by 5 bases and 5 bases, with 12 bases remaining between them. Germline V gene lookup returns CDR1 MNHNS and CDR2 SASEGT. The CDR3 runs 13 residues. CDR3 DNA: TGTGCCAGCAGTACAAGGGGGAATTATGGCTACACCTTC. Protein product: CASSTRGNYGYTF.

The J gene is TRBJ2-3, the V gene TRBV15, with no clear D. CDR1 LNHNV and CDR2 YYDKDF come from the germline V gene (reference sequence). The ends were cut back, 1 base at V and 0 bases at J, with 17 bases in the middle. This CDR3 has 18 amino acids. CDR3: CATSRVPFSATSTDTQYF. The DNA of the CDR3 is TGTGCCACCAGCAGAGTCCCTTTTTCCGCGACAAGCACAGATACGCAGTATTTT.

The V and J genes are TRBV19 and TRBJ2-2, with D maybe TRBD2 (6 bases). CDR1 and CDR2 from the germline V gene are LNHDA and SQIVND (reference sequence). The CDR3 is 15 residues long. The ends were cut back, 5 bases at V and 4 bases at J, with 14 bases in the middle. CDR3 DNA: TGTGCCAGTAGTGCCCGACTAGTAGTCACCGGGGAGCTGTTTTTT. Protein: CASSARLVVTGELFF.